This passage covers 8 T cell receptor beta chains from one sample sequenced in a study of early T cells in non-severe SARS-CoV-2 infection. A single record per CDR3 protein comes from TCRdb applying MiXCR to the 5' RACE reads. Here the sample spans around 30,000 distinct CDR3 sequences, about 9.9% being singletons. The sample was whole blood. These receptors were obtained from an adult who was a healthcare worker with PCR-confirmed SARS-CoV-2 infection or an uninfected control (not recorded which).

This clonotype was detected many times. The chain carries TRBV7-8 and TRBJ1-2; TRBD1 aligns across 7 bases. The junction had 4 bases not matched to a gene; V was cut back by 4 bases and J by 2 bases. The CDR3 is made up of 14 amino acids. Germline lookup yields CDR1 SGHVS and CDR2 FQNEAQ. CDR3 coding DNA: TGTGCCAGCAGCTCAAACAGGGGAAACTATGGCTACACCTTC. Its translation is CASSSNRGNYGYTF.

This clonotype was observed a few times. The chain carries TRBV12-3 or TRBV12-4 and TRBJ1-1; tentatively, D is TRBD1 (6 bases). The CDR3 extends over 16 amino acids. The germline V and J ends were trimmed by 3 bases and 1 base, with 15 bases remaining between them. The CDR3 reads CASSLSGGRWNTEAFF. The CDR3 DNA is TGTGCCAGCAGTTTGTCGGGGGGCAGATGGAACACTGAAGCTTTCTTT.

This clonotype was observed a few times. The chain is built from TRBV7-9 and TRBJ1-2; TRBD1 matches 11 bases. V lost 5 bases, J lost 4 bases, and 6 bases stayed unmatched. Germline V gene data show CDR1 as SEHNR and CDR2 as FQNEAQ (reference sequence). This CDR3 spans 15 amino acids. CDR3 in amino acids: CASSLDRGRGYGYTF. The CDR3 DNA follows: TGTGCCAGCAGCCTGGACAGGGGGCGAGGCTATGGCTACACCTTC.

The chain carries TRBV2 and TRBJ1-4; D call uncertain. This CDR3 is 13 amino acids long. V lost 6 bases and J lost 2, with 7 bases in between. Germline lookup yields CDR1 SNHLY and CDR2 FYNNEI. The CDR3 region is CASSINTNEKLFF. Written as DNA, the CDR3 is TGTGCCAGCAGCATAAACACTAATGAAAAACTGTTTTTT.

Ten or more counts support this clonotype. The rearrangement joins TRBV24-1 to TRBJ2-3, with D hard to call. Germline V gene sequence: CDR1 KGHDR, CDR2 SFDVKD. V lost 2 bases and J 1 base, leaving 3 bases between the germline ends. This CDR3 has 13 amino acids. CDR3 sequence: CATSDSGTDTQYF. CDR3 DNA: TGTGCCACCAGTGATTCTGGCACAGATACGCAGTATTTT.

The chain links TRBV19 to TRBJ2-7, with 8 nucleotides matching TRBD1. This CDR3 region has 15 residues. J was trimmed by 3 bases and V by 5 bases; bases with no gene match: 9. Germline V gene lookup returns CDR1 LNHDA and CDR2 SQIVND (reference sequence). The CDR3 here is CASSAGGSGIYEQYF. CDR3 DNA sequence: TGTGCCAGTAGTGCAGGGGGCTCAGGGATCTACGAGCAGTACTTC.

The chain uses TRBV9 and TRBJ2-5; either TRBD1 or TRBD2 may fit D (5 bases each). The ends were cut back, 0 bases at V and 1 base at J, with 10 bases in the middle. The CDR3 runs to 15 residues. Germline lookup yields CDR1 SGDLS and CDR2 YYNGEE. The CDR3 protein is CASSVGVGVQETQYF. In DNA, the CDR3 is TGTGCCAGCAGCGTAGGCGTGGGGGTCCAAGAGACCCAGTACTTC.

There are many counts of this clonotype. The CDR3 spells CASSLRAPPNYEQYF. CDR3 sequence (DNA): TGTGCCAGCAGCCTCCGGGCCCCACCAAACTACGAGCAGTACTTC. The chain is built from TRBV7-9 and TRBJ2-7, with D uncertain. Germline CDR1 is SEHNR and CDR2 is FQNEAQ (reference sequence). The ends were cut back, 5 bases at V and 3 bases at J, with 17 bases in the middle. This CDR3 is 15 amino acids long.